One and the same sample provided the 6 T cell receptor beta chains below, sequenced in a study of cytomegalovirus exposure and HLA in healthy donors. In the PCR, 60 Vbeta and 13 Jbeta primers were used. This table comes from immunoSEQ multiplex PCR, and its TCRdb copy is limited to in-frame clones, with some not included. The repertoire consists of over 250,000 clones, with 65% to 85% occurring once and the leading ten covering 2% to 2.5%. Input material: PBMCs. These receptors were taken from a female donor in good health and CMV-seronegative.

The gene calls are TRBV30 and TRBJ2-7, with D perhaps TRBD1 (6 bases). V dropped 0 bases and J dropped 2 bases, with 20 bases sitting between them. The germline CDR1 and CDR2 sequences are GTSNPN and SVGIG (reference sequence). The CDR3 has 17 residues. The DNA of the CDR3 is TGTGCCTGGAGTGTACGTAGGCTCGCCCGGGACACCTACGAGCAGTACTTC. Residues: CAWSVRRLARDTYEQYF.

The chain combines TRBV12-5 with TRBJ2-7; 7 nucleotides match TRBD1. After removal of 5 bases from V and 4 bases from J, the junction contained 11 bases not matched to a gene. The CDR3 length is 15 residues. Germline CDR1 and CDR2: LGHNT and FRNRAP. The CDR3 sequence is CASGTVRDSVYEQYF. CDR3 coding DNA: TGTGCTAGTGGTACAGTCCGGGACAGTGTTTACGAGCAGTACTTC.

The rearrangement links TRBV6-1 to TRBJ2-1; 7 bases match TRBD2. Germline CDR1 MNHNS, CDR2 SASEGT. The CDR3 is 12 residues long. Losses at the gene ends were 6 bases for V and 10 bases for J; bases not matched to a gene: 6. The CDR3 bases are TGTGCCAGCAGGTCAACTAGCGCCGAGCAGTTCTTC. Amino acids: CASRSTSAEQFF.

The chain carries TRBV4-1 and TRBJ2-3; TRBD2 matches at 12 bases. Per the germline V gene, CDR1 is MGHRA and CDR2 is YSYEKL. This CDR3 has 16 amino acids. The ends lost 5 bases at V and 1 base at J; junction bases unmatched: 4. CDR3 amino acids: CASSLGLAGRTDTQYF. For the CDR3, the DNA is TGCGCCAGCAGCTTAGGACTAGCGGGGCGCACAGATACGCAGTATTTT.

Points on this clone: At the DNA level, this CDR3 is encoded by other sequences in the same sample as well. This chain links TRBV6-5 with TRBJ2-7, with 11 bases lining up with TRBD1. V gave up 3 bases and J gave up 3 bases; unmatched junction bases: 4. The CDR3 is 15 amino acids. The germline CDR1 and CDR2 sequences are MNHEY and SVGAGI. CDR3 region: CASSYRGTGGYEQYF. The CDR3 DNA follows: TGTGCCAGCAGTTATCGAGGGACAGGGGGCTACGAGCAGTACTTC.

The CDR3 sequence is CASSYGTASPLHF. The CDR3 nucleotides are TGTGCCAGCAGTTACGGGACAGCCTCACCCCTCCACTTT. V usage is TRBV6-6 and J usage is TRBJ1-6, with 7 bases lining up with TRBD1. CDR1 is MNHNY, CDR2 SVGAGI, per germline (reference sequence). The V segment lost 2 bases and the J segment 10 bases; nucleotides outside the gene matches: 2. The CDR3 consists of 13 residues.